The clone carrying this TCR beta chain came up many times. This specimen belongs to a study of T-cell reconstitution after alpha-beta-depleted transplantation in children. Germline CDR1 DFQATT, CDR2 SNEGSKA (reference sequence). This CDR3 contains 12 residues. V was pared by 3 bases and J by 4 bases, with 10 bases between. Construction of the TCRbeta library involved unique molecular identifiers. Each CDR3 protein is one row after TCRdb ran MiXCR on the PCR reads. The sample has some 400,000 distinct CDR3 sequences, about 20% seen once. This receptor was taken from a human donor who donated a stem cell graft to a child with acute myeloid leukemia. The specimen was PBMCs from the stem cell graft donor, collected from the stem cell graft. This chain connects TRBV20-1 to TRBJ2-7; possibly TRBD1 or TRBD2 for D (5 bases each). This chain's CDR3 is CSARGPEYEQYF. DNA of the CDR3: TGCAGTGCTAGGGGACCAGAATACGAGCAGTACTTC.